This TCR beta chain was observed in a study of blood T cell repertoires in COVID-19. Study-level background: In each case, the material was cDNA or gDNA derived from T cells, B-cell-depleted T cells, or PBMCs.

TCRdb's copy holds only in-frame clones and misses some; the assay was immunoSEQ multiplex PCR. This table has around 60,000 clones, roughly 71% appearing once. Trimming took 6 bases from V and 6 from J; bases not matched to a gene: 7. The CDR3 covers 15 residues. Looked up from germline, CDR1 is SGHTA and CDR2 is FQGNSA. The chain recombines TRBV7-2 with TRBJ1-6, with 8 bases aligning to TRBD1. The receptor was isolated from a human donor in a cohort sampled during active COVID-19. The sample comprised peripheral blood. This CDR3 is CASSVAGTGNSPLHF. In DNA, the CDR3 is TGTGCCAGCAGTGTGGCGGGGACAGGTAATTCACCCCTCCACTTT.